The clone carrying this T cell receptor (beta chain) was seen only a few times. Antigen specificity is unknown. This entry belongs to a study of cytomegalovirus exposure and HLA in healthy donors. Background on the study: Researchers previously reported finding fewer than 120 million unique TCR beta sequences from roughly 200 million T cells. Study-level results: Available immune exposure information covered CMV serostatus only. The dataset shows that most TCR sequences were rare, while some public TCRs occurred in many donors.

After removal of 3 bases from V and 0 bases from J, the junction contained 1 base not matched to a gene. The CDR3 spans 15 residues. Germline CDR1 reads MNHEY; CDR2 reads SMNVEV (reference sequence). The donors comprised healthy bone marrow donors. It was with 60 Vbeta and 13 Jbeta primers that the PCR ran. The repertoire was sequenced with immunoSEQ multiplex PCR; TCRdb's copy has only in-frame clones and lacks some. The sample comprises under 85,000 clones, 55% to 75% of which are singletons, and 17% rests with the top ten. The sample was PBMCs. The origin of this receptor is a man between 35 and 55 years old in good health and CMV-seropositive. The V gene is TRBV27, the J gene TRBJ2-1; 8 bases match TRBD2. CDR3 protein: CASSFGRASYNEQFF. The CDR3 nucleotides read TGTGCCAGCAGTTTCGGGAGGGCCTCCTACAATGAGCAGTTCTTC.